What follows describes a single T cell receptor beta chain. Its matching antigen is unknown. Sample treatment: oral pan-JAK inhibitor, 5-10 mg twice daily. As part of sample collection, lesional scalp punch biopsies and peripheral blood were taken from alopecia areata patients. The data originate from a study of CD8+ T cells in alopecia areata. The study's findings and limits: Tofacitinib significantly decreased scalp clonality and expanded CD8+ clones among top 100. The study found higher clonality in lesional than normal scalp, especially in alopecia totalis/universalis.

Extracted RNA was reverse transcribed, and the resulting cDNA served as sequencing template. The table came from immunoSEQ multiplex PCR; TCRdb's copy has only in-frame clones and leaves some out. The sample records about 180,000 clones, roughly 58% being singletons. The CDR3 is 14 amino acids. V was pared by 7 bases and J by 3 bases, with 7 bases of the junction left unmatched. The germline gives CDR1 ENHRY, CDR2 SYGVKD. This sample comprised CD4+ T cells sorted from blood, obtained at week 56, from a patient treated with tofacitinib. The TCR originated in a human donor with alopecia areata. The V and J genes are TRBV10-3 and TRBJ2-7; 9 bases match TRBD1. Here the CDR3 reads CAIIHRDRDYEQYF. Written as DNA, the CDR3 is TGTGCCATCATCCACCGGGACAGGGACTACGAGCAGTACTTC.